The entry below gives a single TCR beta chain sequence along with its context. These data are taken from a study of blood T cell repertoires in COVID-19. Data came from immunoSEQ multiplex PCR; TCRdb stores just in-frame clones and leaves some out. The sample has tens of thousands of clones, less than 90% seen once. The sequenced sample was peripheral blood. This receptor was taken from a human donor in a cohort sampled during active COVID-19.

Here the CDR3 reads CASSYKTGQWSYEQYF. CDR3 sequence (DNA): TGTGCCAGCAGTTATAAGACAGGGCAATGGTCCTACGAGCAGTACTTC. The chain combines TRBV6-2 or TRBV6-3 with TRBJ2-7; 7 nucleotides align to TRBD1. After removal of 3 bases from V and 1 base from J, the junction contained 9 bases not matched to a gene. Germline CDR1 MNHEY, CDR2 SVGEGT. The CDR3 has 16 residues.